The rows below give T cell receptor beta chains drawn from one sample of a study of control samples from healthy donors and cancer patients. Profiled with immunoSEQ multiplex PCR; TCRdb holds only in-frame clones, not every one. The sample lists roughly 100,000 clones, roughly 92% occurring once. The sample comprised blood. These TCRs come from a human donor in good health. The donor label of this sample is uncertain. CDR3s include the opening cysteine and the closing phenylalanine or tryptophan. D genes are given only for firm matches. Clone size, where shown, is once, few, many, or a class for clones that have expanded.

abundance	v_gene	d_gene	j_gene	CDR3aa
NA	TRBV27	NA	TRBJ1-4	CASSLSKDGTTNEKLFF
NA	TRBV30	NA	TRBJ2-7	CAWSTDTSYEQYF
NA	TRBV7-2	NA	TRBJ1-4	CASSRDFNTYEKLFF
NA	TRBV9	NA	TRBJ1-3	CASSVATGPGNTIYF
NA	TRBV14	NA	TRBJ1-1	CASSQAGGGLGTEAFF
once	TRBV7-8	TRBD2	TRBJ2-3	CASSTSGGATDTQYF
once	TRBV12-3/TRBV12-4	NA	TRBJ1-1	CASSQSGRSAFF
NA	TRBV5-1	NA	TRBJ1-2	CASSLADGRGWGYTF
NA	TRBV9	NA	TRBJ2-5	CASSVDRSETQYF
once	TRBV10-3	NA	TRBJ2-3	CAISPSSTDTQYF
NA	TRBV12-3/TRBV12-4	NA	TRBJ1-2	CASSLGEGYTF
NA	TRBV10-3	NA	TRBJ2-3	CAISPRIGSFTDTQYF
NA	TRBV6-5	NA	TRBJ1-1	CASTRAGFGTEAFF
NA	TRBV2	NA	TRBJ1-4	CASRINEKLFF
once	TRBV18	NA	TRBJ1-1	CASSGGLNTEAFF
NA	TRBV4-2	TRBD2	TRBJ2-5	CASSQDLAGGPETQYF
NA	TRBV2	TRBD1	TRBJ1-1	CASSEAPRQGENTEAFF
NA	TRBV27	TRBD1	TRBJ1-2	CASSAWDRAESGYTF
NA	TRBV5-5	NA	TRBJ2-1	CASSLMTGEGYNEQFF
NA	TRBV5-4	NA	TRBJ2-1	CASTPGDGYNEQFF